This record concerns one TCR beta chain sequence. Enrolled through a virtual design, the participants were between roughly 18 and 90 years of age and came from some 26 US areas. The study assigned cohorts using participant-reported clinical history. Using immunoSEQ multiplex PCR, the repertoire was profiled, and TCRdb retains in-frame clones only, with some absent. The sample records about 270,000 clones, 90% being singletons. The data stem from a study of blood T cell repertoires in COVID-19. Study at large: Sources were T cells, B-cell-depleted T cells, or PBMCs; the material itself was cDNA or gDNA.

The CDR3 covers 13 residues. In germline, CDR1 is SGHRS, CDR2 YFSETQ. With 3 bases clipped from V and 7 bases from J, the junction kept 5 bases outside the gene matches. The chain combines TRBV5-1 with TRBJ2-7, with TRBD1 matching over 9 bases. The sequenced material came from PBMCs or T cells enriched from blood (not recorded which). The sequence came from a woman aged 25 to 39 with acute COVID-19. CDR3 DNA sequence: TGCGCCAGCAGCTGGGGGACAGGGCGAGAGCAGTACTTC. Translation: CASSWGTGREQYF.